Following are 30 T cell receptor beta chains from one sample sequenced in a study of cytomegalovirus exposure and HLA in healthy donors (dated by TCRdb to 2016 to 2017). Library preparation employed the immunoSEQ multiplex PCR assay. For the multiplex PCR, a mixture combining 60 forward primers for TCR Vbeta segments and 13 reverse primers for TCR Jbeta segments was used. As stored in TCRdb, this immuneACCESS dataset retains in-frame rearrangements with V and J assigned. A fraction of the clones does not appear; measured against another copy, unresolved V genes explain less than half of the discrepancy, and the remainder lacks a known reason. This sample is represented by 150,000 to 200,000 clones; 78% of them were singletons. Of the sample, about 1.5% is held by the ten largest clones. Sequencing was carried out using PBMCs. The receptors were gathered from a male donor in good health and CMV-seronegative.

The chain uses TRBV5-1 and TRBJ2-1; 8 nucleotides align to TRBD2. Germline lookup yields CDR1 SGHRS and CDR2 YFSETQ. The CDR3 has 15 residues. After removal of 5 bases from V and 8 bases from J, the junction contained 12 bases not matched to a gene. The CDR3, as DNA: TGCGCCAGCAGTACCGGGGGGGGGATTGGGGATGAGCAGTTCTTC. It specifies CASSTGGGIGDEQFF.

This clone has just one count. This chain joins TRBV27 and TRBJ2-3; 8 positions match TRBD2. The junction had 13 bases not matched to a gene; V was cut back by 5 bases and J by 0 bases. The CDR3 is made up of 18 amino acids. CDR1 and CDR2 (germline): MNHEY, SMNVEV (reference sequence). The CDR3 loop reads CASSTPSRGGGSTDTQYF. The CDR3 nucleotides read TGTGCCAGCAGTACCCCGTCCCGGGGCGGGGGGAGCACAGATACGCAGTATTTT.

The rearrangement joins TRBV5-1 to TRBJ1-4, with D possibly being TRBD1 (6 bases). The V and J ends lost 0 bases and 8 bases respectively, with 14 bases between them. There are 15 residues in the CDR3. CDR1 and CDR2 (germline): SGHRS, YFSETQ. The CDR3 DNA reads TGCGCCAGCAGCTTGGGGGGGCAGGATGGCGAAAAACTGTTTTTT. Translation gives CASSLGGQDGEKLFF.

The CDR3 DNA follows: TGTGCCAGCAGTAAACAGGGGGCTTACTATGGCTACACCTTC. It codes for CASSKQGAYYGYTF. This chain connects TRBV7-9 to TRBJ1-2; 9 nucleotides align to TRBD1. CDR1 is SEHNR, CDR2 FQNEAQ, per germline (reference sequence). The CDR3 length is 14 residues. V dropped 6 bases and J dropped 3; count of bases not matched to a gene: 5.

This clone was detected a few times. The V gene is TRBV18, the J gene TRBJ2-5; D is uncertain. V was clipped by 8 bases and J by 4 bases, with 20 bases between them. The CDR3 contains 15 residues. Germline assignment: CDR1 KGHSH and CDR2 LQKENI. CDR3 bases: TGTGCCAGCCGGAGTGAGGCAGTTAAGGTAGAGACCCAGTACTTC. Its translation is CASRSEAVKVETQYF.

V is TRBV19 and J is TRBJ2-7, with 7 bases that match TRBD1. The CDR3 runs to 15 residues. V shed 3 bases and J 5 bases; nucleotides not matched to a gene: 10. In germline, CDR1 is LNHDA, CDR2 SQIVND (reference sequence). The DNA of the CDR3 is TGTGCCAGTAGTATTTATGGCAGGGGGACCGACGAGCAGTACTTC. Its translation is CASSIYGRGTDEQYF. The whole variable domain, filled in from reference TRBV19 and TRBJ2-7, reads DGGITQSPKYLFRKEGQNVTLSCEQNLNHDAMYWYRQDPGQGLRLIYYSQIVNDFQKGDIAEGYSVSREKKESFPLTVTSAQKNPTAFYLCASSIYGRGTDEQYFGPGTRLTVT.

The chain's CDR3 is CASSRNTGELFF. Here the CDR3 DNA reads TGTGCCAGCAGCAGAAACACCGGGGAGCTGTTTTTT. The chain carries TRBV2 and TRBJ2-2; D is undetermined. Trimming left V 6 bases short and J 2 bases short, with 4 bases between. CDR3 length: 12 residues. Germline-derived CDR1 and CDR2 are SNHLY and FYNNEI.

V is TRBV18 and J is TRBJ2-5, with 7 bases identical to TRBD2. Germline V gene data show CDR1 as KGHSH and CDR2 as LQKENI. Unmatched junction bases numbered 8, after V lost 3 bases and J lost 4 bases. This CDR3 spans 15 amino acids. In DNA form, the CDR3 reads TGTGCCAGCTCACCCCCTGGGGGGGAAGGAGAGACCCAGTACTTC. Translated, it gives CASSPPGGEGETQYF.

The CDR3 sequence is CSSEKDWAYNEQFF. The CDR3 coding sequence is TGCAGCTCCGAGAAGGACTGGGCCTACAATGAGCAGTTCTTC. This rearrangement joins TRBV29-1 to TRBJ2-1; TRBD2 is a possible D gene (5 bases). This CDR3 has 14 residues. Trimming pared 8 bases from V and 2 bases from J, leaving 16 bases between. The germline gives CDR1 SQVTM, CDR2 ANQGSEA.

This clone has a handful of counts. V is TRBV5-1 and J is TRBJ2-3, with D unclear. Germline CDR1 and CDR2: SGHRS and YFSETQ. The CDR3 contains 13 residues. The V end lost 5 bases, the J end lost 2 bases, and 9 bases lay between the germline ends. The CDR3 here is CASREADTDTQYF. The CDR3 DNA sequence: TGCGCCAGCAGAGAGGCGGACACAGATACGCAGTATTTT.

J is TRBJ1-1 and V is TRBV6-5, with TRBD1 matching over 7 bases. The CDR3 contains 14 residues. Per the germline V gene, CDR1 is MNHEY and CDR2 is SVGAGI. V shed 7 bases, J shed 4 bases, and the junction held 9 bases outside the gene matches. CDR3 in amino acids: CASNTRQGGTEAFF. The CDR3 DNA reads TGTGCCAGCAATACAAGACAGGGTGGCACTGAAGCTTTCTTT.

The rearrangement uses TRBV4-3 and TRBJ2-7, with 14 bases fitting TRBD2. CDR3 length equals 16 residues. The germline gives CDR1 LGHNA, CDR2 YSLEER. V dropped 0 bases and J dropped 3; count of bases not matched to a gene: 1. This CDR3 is CASSQDGLAGGYEQYF. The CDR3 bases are TGCGCCAGCAGCCAAGACGGACTAGCGGGAGGCTACGAGCAGTACTTC.

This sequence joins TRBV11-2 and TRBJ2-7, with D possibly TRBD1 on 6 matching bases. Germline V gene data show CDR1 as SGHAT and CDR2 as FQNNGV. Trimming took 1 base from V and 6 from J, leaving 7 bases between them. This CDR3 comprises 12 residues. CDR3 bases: TGTGCCAGCAGCTTAGGAGGGGGCGAGCAGTACTTC. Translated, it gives CASSLGGGEQYF.

Here the CDR3 reads CASSLTTGADTQYF. The CDR3 region has the DNA TGTGCCAGCAGCTTAACAACGGGAGCAGATACGCAGTATTTT. This rearrangement joins TRBV7-8 to TRBJ2-3; possible D gene TRBD2, 6 bases. The V end was cut by 2 bases, the J end by 4 bases, with 10 bases between. This CDR3 has 14 amino acids. Germline CDR1 SGHVS, CDR2 FQNEAQ.

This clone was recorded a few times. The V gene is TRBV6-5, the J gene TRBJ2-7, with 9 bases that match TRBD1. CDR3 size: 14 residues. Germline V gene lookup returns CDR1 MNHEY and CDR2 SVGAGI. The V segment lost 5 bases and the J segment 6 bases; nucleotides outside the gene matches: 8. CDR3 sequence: CASSRTGELLEQYF. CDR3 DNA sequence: TGTGCCAGCAGTCGGACAGGGGAATTACTCGAGCAGTACTTC.

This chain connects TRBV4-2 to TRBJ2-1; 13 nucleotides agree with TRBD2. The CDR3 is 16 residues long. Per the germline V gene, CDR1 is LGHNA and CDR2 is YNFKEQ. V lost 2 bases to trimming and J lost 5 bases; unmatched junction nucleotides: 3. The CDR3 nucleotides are TGTGCCAGCAGCCAACTCGGGACTAGCGGGAACAATGAGCAGTTCTTC. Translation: CASSQLGTSGNNEQFF.

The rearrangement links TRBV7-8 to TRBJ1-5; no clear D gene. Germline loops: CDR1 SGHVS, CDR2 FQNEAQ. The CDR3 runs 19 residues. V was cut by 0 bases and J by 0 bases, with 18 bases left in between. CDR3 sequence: CASSLARQSSYYSNQPQHF. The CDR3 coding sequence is TGTGCCAGCAGCTTAGCGCGTCAAAGTTCATACTATAGCAATCAGCCCCAGCATTTT. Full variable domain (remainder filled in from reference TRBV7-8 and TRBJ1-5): GAGVSQSPRYKVAKRGQDVALRCDPISGHVSLFWYQQALGQGPEFLTYFQNEAQLDKSGLPSDRFFAERPEGSVSTLKIQRTQQEDSAVYLCASSLARQSSYYSNQPQHFGDGTRLSIL.

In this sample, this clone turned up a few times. The CDR3 bases are TGTGCCAGTAGTCTACAGGGGGCCTACGAGCAGTACTTC. Translated: CASSLQGAYEQYF. The V and J genes are TRBV19 and TRBJ2-7; 8 positions agree with TRBD1. The CDR3 spans 13 residues. The V segment lost 5 bases and the J segment 2 bases; nucleotides outside the gene matches: 2. Per germline, CDR1 LNHDA and CDR2 SQIVND (reference sequence).

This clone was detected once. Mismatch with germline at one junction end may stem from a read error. The CDR3 loop is CASSLALPGGELFF. The DNA of the CDR3 is TGTGCCAGCAGTTTAGCCCTCCCAGGGGGGGAGCTGTTTTTT. The rearrangement links TRBV7-2 to TRBJ2-2, with D possibly being TRBD1 (5 bases). This CDR3 contains 14 residues. The V gene's germline CDR1 is SGHTA and CDR2 FQGNSA.

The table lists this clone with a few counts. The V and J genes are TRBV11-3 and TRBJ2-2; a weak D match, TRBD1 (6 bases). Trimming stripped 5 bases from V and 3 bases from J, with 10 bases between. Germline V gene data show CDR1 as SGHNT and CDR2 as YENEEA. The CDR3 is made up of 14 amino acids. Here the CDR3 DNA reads TGTGCCAGCAGCCCCCAGGGGTACACCGGGGAGCTGTTTTTT. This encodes CASSPQGYTGELFF.

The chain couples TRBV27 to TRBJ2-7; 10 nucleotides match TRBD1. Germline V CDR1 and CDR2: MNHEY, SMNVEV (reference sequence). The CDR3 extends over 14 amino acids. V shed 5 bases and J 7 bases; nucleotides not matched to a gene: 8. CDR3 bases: TGTGCCAGCAGTGACCCGGGACAGGGGAGGGAGCAGTACTTC. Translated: CASSDPGQGREQYF.

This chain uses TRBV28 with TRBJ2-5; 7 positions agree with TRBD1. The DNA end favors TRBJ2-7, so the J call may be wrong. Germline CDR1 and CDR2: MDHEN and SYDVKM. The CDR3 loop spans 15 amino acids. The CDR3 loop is CASRSTGVSSYEQYF. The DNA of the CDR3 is TGTGCCAGCAGGAGCACAGGGGTTAGCTCCTACGAGCAGTACTTC.

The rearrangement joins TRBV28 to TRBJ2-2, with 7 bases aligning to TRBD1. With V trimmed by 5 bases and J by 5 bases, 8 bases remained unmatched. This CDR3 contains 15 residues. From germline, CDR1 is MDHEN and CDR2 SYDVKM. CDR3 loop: CASSPHRGRTGELFF. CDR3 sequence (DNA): TGTGCCAGCAGTCCCCACAGGGGTCGGACCGGGGAGCTGTTTTTT. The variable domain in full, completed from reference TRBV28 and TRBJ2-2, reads DVKVTQSSRYLVKRTGEKVFLECVQDMDHENMFWYRQDPGLGLRLIYFSYDVKMKEKGDIPEGYSVSREKKERFSLILESASTNQTSMYLCASSPHRGRTGELFFGEGSRLTVL.

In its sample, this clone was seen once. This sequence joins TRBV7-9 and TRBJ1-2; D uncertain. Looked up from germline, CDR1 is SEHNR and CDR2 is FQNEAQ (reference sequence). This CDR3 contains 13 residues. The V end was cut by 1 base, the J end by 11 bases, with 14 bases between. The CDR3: CASSLVLGSGYTF. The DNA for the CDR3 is TGTGCCAGCAGCTTAGTTCTAGGCTCCGGATACACCTTC. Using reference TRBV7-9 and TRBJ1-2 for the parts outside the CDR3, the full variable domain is DTGVSQNPRHKITKRGQNVTFRCDPISEHNRLYWYRQTLGQGPEFLTYFQNEAQLEKSRLLSDRFSAERPKGSFSTLEIQRTEQGDSAMYLCASSLVLGSGYTFGSGTRLTVV.

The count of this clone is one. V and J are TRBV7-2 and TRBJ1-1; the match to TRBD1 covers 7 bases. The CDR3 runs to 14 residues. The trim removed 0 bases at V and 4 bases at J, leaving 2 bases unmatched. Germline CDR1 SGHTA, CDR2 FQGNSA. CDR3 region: CASSLAAGGTEAFF. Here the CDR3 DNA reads TGTGCCAGCAGCTTAGCGGCAGGGGGCACTGAAGCTTTCTTT. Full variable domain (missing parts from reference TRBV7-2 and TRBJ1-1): GAGVSQSPSNKVTEKGKDVELRCDPISGHTALYWYRQSLGQGLEFLIYFQGNSAPDKSGLPSDRFSAERTGGSVSTLTIQRTQQEDSAVYLCASSLAAGGTEAFFGQGTRLTVV.

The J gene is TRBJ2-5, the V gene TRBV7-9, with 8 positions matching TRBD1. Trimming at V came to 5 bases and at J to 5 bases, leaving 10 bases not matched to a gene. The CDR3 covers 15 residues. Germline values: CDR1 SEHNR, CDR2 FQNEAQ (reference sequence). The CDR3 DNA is TGTGCCAGCAGCCCGAGCGGACAGGGTACGGAGACCCAGTACTTC. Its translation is CASSPSGQGTETQYF.

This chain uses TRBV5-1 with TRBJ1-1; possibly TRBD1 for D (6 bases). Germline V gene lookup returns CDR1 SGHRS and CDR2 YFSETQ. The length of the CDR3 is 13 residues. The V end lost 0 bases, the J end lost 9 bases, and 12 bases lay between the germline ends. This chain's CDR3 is CASSLAGVNKAFF. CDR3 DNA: TGCGCCAGCAGCTTGGCAGGGGTAAACAAAGCTTTCTTT.

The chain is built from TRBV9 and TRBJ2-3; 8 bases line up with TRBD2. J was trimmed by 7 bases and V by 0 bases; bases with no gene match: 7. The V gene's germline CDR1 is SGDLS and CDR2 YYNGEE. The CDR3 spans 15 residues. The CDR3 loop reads CASSVGVRTSNTQYF. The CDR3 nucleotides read TGTGCCAGCAGCGTAGGAGTCCGGACTAGCAATACGCAGTATTTT. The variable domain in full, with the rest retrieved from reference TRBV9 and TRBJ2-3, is DSGVTQTPKHLITATGQRVTLRCSPRSGDLSVYWYQQSLDQGLQFLIQYYNGEERAKGNILERFSAQQFPDLHSELNLSSLELGDSALYFCASSVGVRTSNTQYFGPGTRLTVL.

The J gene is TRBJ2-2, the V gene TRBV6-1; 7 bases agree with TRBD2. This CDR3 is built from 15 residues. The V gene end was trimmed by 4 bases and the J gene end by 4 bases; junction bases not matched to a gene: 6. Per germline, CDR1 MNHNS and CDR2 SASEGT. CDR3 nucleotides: TGTGCCAGCAGTGGCGGGAGTTTAGGCACCGGGGAGCTGTTTTTT. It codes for CASSGGSLGTGELFF.

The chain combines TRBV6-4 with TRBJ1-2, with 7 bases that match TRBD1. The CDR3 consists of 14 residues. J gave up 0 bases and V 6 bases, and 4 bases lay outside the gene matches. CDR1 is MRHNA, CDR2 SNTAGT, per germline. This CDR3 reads CASSADRSNYGYTF. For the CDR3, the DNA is TGTGCCAGCAGCGCGGACAGGTCTAACTATGGCTACACCTTC.